The 32 T cell receptor beta chains in this list originate from one sample, sequenced in a study of shared clonotypes between healthy human individuals (dated by TCRdb to the early 2020s). To prepare the library, the immunoSEQ multiplex PCR assay was applied. As stored in TCRdb, this immuneACCESS dataset retains in-frame rearrangements with V and J assigned. A fraction of the clones does not appear; measured against another copy, unresolved V genes explain less than half of the discrepancy, and the remainder lacks a known reason. Counted in this sample were 2 million to 2.5 million clones; 85% to 95% of them appeared once. Around 0.4% of the sample comes from the top ten. Sequenced sample: naive CD4+ T cells from PBMCs. The sample's cell subset or site, from its label and the paper: CD45RA+ positively selected. The receptors were gathered from a man between 18 and 29 years old in good health. Some clones in this sample may be carry-over from other donors' samples.

This clone was detected once. The CDR3: CASSQERSDGYTF. The CDR3 DNA sequence: TGTGCCAGCAGCCAAGAAAGGTCGGATGGCTACACCTTC. This chain uses TRBV14 with TRBJ1-2; no definite D call. V lost 0 bases, J lost 6 bases, and 8 bases lay in between. The length of the CDR3 is 13 residues. Looked up from germline, CDR1 is SGHDN and CDR2 is FVKESK.

The V and J genes are TRBV4-1 and TRBJ2-1, with 10 bases lining up with TRBD2. The V gene's germline CDR1 is MGHRA and CDR2 YSYEKL. Unmatched junction bases numbered 3, after V lost 6 bases and J lost 4 bases. The CDR3 extends over 14 amino acids. CDR3 in DNA: TGCGCCAGCAGGTTTAGCGGGAGGTACAATGAGCAGTTCTTC. Protein sequence: CASRFSGRYNEQFF.

This chain uses TRBV2 with TRBJ2-5; 10 positions match TRBD1. The junction had 11 bases not matched to a gene; V was cut back by 8 bases and J by 5 bases. The germline V gene encodes CDR1 SNHLY and CDR2 FYNNEI. CDR3 length equals 15 residues. The CDR3 loop reads CASRNRDRGRETQYF. CDR3 in DNA: TGTGCCAGCCGTAATCGCGACAGGGGGCGGGAGACCCAGTACTTC.

This sequence joins TRBV15 and TRBJ2-7; D not resolved. V was clipped by 2 bases and J by 0 bases, with 8 bases between them. The germline CDR1 and CDR2 sequences are LNHNV and YYDKDF (reference sequence). The CDR3 has 14 amino acids. The CDR3 DNA is TGTGCCACCAGCAGACTCCCAAGCTCCTACGAGCAGTACTTC. It encodes CATSRLPSSYEQYF.

The chain couples TRBV28 to TRBJ2-7; possible D gene TRBD1, 5 bases. Per the germline V gene, CDR1 is MDHEN and CDR2 is SYDVKM. The ends were cut back, 2 bases at V and 0 bases at J, with 14 bases in the middle. This CDR3 region has 16 residues. The CDR3 spells CASSLPDSILSYEQYF. DNA of the CDR3: TGTGCCAGCAGTTTACCAGACAGCATCCTCTCCTACGAGCAGTACTTC.

The gene calls are TRBV11-2 and TRBJ1-1; no reliable D call. CDR3 size: 13 residues. V shed 0 bases and J shed 8 bases, with 10 bases lying between them. The germline V gene has CDR1 SGHAT and CDR2 FQNNGV. CDR3 residues: CASSLEASREAFF. Here the CDR3 DNA reads TGTGCCAGCAGCTTAGAGGCCTCCAGGGAAGCTTTCTTT.

The chain employs TRBV6-6 and TRBJ1-1; the D gene is possibly TRBD1 (6 bases). V dropped 6 bases and J dropped 3 bases, with 14 bases sitting between them. Germline V gene sequence: CDR1 MNHNY, CDR2 SVGAGI (reference sequence). The CDR3 runs 14 residues. CDR3 sequence reads: CASSPRGFDTEAFF. The CDR3 coding sequence is TGTGCCAGCAGCCCCAGGGGTTTCGACACTGAAGCTTTCTTT.

The chain uses TRBV7-8 and TRBJ2-2; 10 nucleotides line up with TRBD2. Trimming at V came to 6 bases and at J to 7 bases, leaving 11 bases not matched to a gene. Germline loops: CDR1 SGHVS, CDR2 FQNEAQ. This CDR3 contains 16 residues. CDR3 DNA: TGTGCCAGCAGAACTCCCCTCCTAGCGGGAGACGGGGAGCTGTTTTTT. Amino acids: CASRTPLLAGDGELFF.

Concerning this clone: Other DNA sequences in the sample encode the same CDR3. The chain links TRBV28 to TRBJ2-5; no firm D call. The germline CDR1 and CDR2 sequences are MDHEN and SYDVKM. V lost 5 bases to trimming and J lost 1 base, with 8 bases between them. The CDR3 has 13 amino acids. The CDR3 protein is CASSRQIQETQYF. CDR3 coding DNA: TGTGCCAGCAGTCGTCAGATCCAAGAGACCCAGTACTTC.

The V gene is TRBV19, the J gene TRBJ2-1; 8 bases are a match to TRBD2. Germline-derived CDR1 and CDR2 are LNHDA and SQIVND (reference sequence). The CDR3 sequence is 15 residues long. Trimming at V came to 9 bases and at J to 3 bases, leaving 10 bases not matched to a gene. The CDR3, as DNA: TGTGCCAGCAGACTTAGCGGGACAAACTACAATGAGCAGTTCTTC. Translation: CASRLSGTNYNEQFF. Looking up the rest from reference TRBV19 and TRBJ2-1 gives the full variable domain: DGGITQSPKYLFRKEGQNVTLSCEQNLNHDAMYWYRQDPGQGLRLIYYSQIVNDFQKGDIAEGYSVSREKKESFPLTVTSAQKNPTAFYLCASRLSGTNYNEQFFGPGTRLTVL.

This clone was observed a single time. The V call is TRBV7-9, the J call TRBJ2-1; D might be TRBD1 (7 bases). Germline V gene lookup returns CDR1 SEHNR and CDR2 FQNEAQ (reference sequence). The V end lost 3 bases, the J end lost 5 bases, and 17 bases lay between the germline ends. The length of the CDR3 is 16 residues. The CDR3 DNA reads as TGTGCCAGCAGCTTCCCTCAGGGGGGCGCGGACAATGAGCAGTTCTTC. Amino acid sequence: CASSFPQGGADNEQFF.

V and J are TRBV30 and TRBJ2-7, with 8 bases aligning to TRBD1. After removal of 2 bases from V and 5 bases from J, the junction contained 5 bases not matched to a gene. Germline V gives CDR1 GTSNPN, CDR2 SVGIG (reference sequence). CDR3 length: 13 amino acids. The CDR3 bases are TGTGCCTGGAGTCGGGGACAGGACGACGAGCAGTACTTC. Translation: CAWSRGQDDEQYF.

This chain uses TRBV15 with TRBJ1-5, with D uncertain. Trimming left V 0 bases short and J 6 bases short, with 21 bases between. CDR1 LNHNV and CDR2 YYDKDF come from the germline V gene (reference sequence). The CDR3 covers 18 residues. The CDR3 spells CATSRDRVPHGRGQPQHF. In nucleotides, the CDR3 is TGTGCCACCAGCAGAGATCGCGTGCCGCACGGGAGAGGTCAGCCCCAGCATTTT.

The chain uses TRBV7-9 and TRBJ2-7; D gene ambiguous. V shed 0 bases and J shed 3 bases, with 6 bases lying between them. From germline, CDR1 is SEHNR and CDR2 FQNEAQ (reference sequence). The length of the CDR3 is 13 residues. The CDR3 DNA sequence: TGTGCCAGCAGCTTAGCAATGGGCTACGAGCAGTACTTC. Translated: CASSLAMGYEQYF.

The genes are TRBV25-1 and TRBJ1-4, with 9 bases identical to TRBD1. This CDR3 is 15 amino acids long. V lost 2 bases, J lost 7 bases, and 5 bases stayed unmatched. CDR1 is MGHDK, CDR2 SYGVNS, per germline. The CDR3 sequence: CASSEPTGGSEKLFF. In DNA form, the CDR3 reads TGTGCCAGCAGTGAACCGACAGGGGGATCTGAAAAACTGTTTTTT.

The chain has TRBV28 and TRBJ1-1; 8 bases match TRBD1. The CDR3 covers 15 residues. Germline CDR1 MDHEN, CDR2 SYDVKM. The J segment lost 7 bases and the V segment lost 2 bases, leaving 9 bases of the junction unmatched. The CDR3 DNA reads as TGTGCCAGCAGTTTAAGGGGGGACAGGCCTAATGAAGCTTTCTTT. Translating it yields CASSLRGDRPNEAFF. Variable domain in full (rest from reference TRBV28 and TRBJ1-1): DVKVTQSSRYLVKRTGEKVFLECVQDMDHENMFWYRQDPGLGLRLIYFSYDVKMKEKGDIPEGYSVSREKKERFSLILESASTNQTSMYLCASSLRGDRPNEAFFGQGTRLTVV.

The chain couples TRBV29-1 to TRBJ2-1, with TRBD1 identical over 7 bases. V lost 7 bases and J lost 2; bases outside the gene matches: 5. Germline assignment: CDR1 SQVTM and CDR2 ANQGSEA. The CDR3 totals 13 residues. CDR3 sequence: CSARDSAYNEQFF. CDR3 coding DNA: TGCAGCGCCCGGGACAGCGCCTACAATGAGCAGTTCTTC.

This chain connects TRBV28 to TRBJ2-7, with 10 bases that match TRBD1. The CDR3 extends over 16 amino acids. The V gene's germline CDR1 is MDHEN and CDR2 SYDVKM. With 6 bases clipped from V and 5 bases from J, the junction kept 13 bases outside the gene matches. This CDR3 is CASSRIGTGVPHEQYF. CDR3 in DNA: TGTGCCAGCAGCCGTATCGGGACAGGGGTTCCCCACGAGCAGTACTTC.

The chain recombines TRBV5-6 with TRBJ2-3, with D hard to call. Trimming shortened V by 6 bases and J by 0 bases, and 11 bases separated the two germline ends. Germline CDR1 reads SGHDT; CDR2 reads YYEEEE. CDR3 length: 14 amino acids. The CDR3 sequence: CASIVAASTDTQYF. The CDR3, as DNA: TGTGCCAGCATCGTAGCTGCGAGCACAGATACGCAGTATTTT.

Turning to this clone: Within the sample, other DNA sequences also encode this same CDR3. V gene TRBV28 combines with J gene TRBJ1-1; D gene uncertain. The germline V gene encodes CDR1 MDHEN and CDR2 SYDVKM. CDR3 length: 13 residues. V was cut by 6 bases and J by 1 base, with 9 bases left in between. Written as DNA, the CDR3 is TGTGCCAGCAGCCCTAGGAAGAACACTGAAGCTTTCTTT. Amino acids: CASSPRKNTEAFF.

This clone appeared once. V usage is TRBV29-1 and J usage is TRBJ2-7, with D uncertain. CDR3 length equals 11 residues. Trimming removed 6 bases at V and 2 bases at J, with 8 bases between. CDR1 and CDR2 (germline): SQVTM, ANQGSEA. The CDR3: CSVATTYEQYF. In DNA form, the CDR3 reads TGCAGCGTCGCTACTACCTACGAGCAGTACTTC.

This clone was seen only once. Other DNA variants within this sample encode the same CDR3. The chain links TRBV5-1 to TRBJ2-2; 9 positions agree with TRBD1. V was pared by 4 bases and J by 3 bases, with 4 bases of the junction left unmatched. CDR1 is SGHRS, CDR2 YFSETQ, per germline. The CDR3 extends over 15 amino acids. The CDR3 bases are TGCGCCAGCAGCCTCCGGGACAGGGACACCGGGGAGCTGTTTTTT. Its protein is CASSLRDRDTGELFF.

V gene TRBV28 combines with J gene TRBJ2-3; a weak D match, TRBD2 (6 bases). This CDR3 region has 15 residues. V was cut by 5 bases and J by 2 bases, with 14 bases left in between. In germline, CDR1 is MDHEN, CDR2 SYDVKM. The CDR3 bases are TGTGCCAGCAGTGCCCGGGGCGGGATCACAGATACGCAGTATTTT. Protein: CASSARGGITDTQYF.

The genes are TRBV11-2 and TRBJ2-1, with D perhaps matching TRBD2 (7 bases). There are 15 residues in the CDR3. V lost 1 base, J lost 9 bases, and 16 bases lay in between. CDR1 is SGHAT, CDR2 FQNNGV, per germline. The CDR3 coding sequence is TGTGCCAGCAGCTTAGTGACCTCGAGGGGGGGTGAGCAGTTCTTC. Translated: CASSLVTSRGGEQFF.

This chain joins TRBV7-9 and TRBJ1-5, with D possibly matching TRBD1 (6 bases). V lost 1 base and J lost 0, with 10 bases in between. This CDR3 comprises 16 residues. Germline V lookup: CDR1 SEHNR, CDR2 FQNEAQ (reference sequence). The CDR3 spells CASSLGTVFSNQPQHF. The CDR3 DNA sequence: TGTGCCAGCAGCTTAGGGACAGTTTTTAGCAATCAGCCCCAGCATTTT.

The V and J genes are TRBV23-1 and TRBJ2-7; either TRBD1 or TRBD2 may fit D (5 bases each). TRBV23-1 is an ORF, with its function uncertain. The CDR3 length is 15 residues. The ends were cut back, 3 bases at V and 4 bases at J, with 16 bases in the middle. The DNA for the CDR3 is TGCGCCAGCAGTCAGCACCGGGACGATCGGTACGAGCAGTACTTC. Protein product: CASSQHRDDRYEQYF.

This clone was picked up one time. V is TRBV5-1 and J is TRBJ2-7, with TRBD1 matching over 11 bases. The CDR3 sequence is 15 residues long. Germline V gene sequence: CDR1 SGHRS, CDR2 YFSETQ. The V gene end was trimmed by 3 bases and the J gene end by 6 bases; junction bases not matched to a gene: 8. This CDR3 reads CASSSDRGLTGEQYF. Here the CDR3 DNA reads TGCGCCAGCAGCTCGGACAGGGGGCTTACGGGCGAGCAGTACTTC.

The chain employs TRBV5-6 and TRBJ2-2; D is perhaps TRBD1 or TRBD2 (5 bases each). The germline V gene has CDR1 SGHDT and CDR2 YYEEEE. V lost 2 bases and J 0 bases, leaving 8 bases between the germline ends. This CDR3 region has 15 residues. The DNA of the CDR3 is TGTGCCAGCAGCTTCGGGGCCCCGAACACCGGGGAGCTGTTTTTT. This sequence encodes CASSFGAPNTGELFF.

The chain is built from TRBV6-1 and TRBJ1-1; TRBD1 might be the D (6 bases). The CDR3 is made up of 15 amino acids. With 10 bases removed from V and 1 base from J, the gap between germline ends came to 19 bases. The germline gives CDR1 MNHNS, CDR2 SASEGT. Written as DNA, the CDR3 is TGTGCCATTAGCCCCAGACAGGCGAGGAACACTGAAGCTTTCTTT. It translates to CAISPRQARNTEAFF.

J is TRBJ1-4 and V is TRBV5-1; TRBD1 matches at 8 bases. V shed 4 bases, J shed 8 bases, and the junction held 7 bases outside the gene matches. This CDR3 region has 14 residues. Germline V gives CDR1 SGHRS, CDR2 YFSETQ. CDR3 residues: CASSQTGDREKLFF. CDR3 coding DNA: TGCGCCAGCAGCCAGACAGGGGATCGAGAAAAACTGTTTTTT.

The J gene is TRBJ2-1, the V gene TRBV10-3, with D perhaps matching TRBD2 (5 bases). Germline V gene sequence: CDR1 ENHRY, CDR2 SYGVKD. The CDR3 contains 14 residues. Between the trimmed V and J ends, which lost 5 bases and 3 bases, there was a span of 11 bases. The CDR3 coding sequence is TGTGCCATCAGTCCCGCGGCGGGCTACAATGAGCAGTTCTTC. Protein sequence: CAISPAAGYNEQFF.

This chain connects TRBV6-5 to TRBJ2-1, with D unresolved. CDR1 MNHEY and CDR2 SVGAGI come from the germline V gene. V was cut by 0 bases and J by 4 bases, with 10 bases left in between. The CDR3 runs to 15 residues. In nucleotides, the CDR3 is TGTGCCAGCAGTTACTCGATAACCTCTTACAATGAGCAGTTCTTC. It specifies CASSYSITSYNEQFF.